The T cell receptor beta chain under discussion was sequenced for a study of blood T cell repertoires in COVID-19. The overall study: Sources were T cells, B-cell-depleted T cells, or PBMCs; the material itself was cDNA or gDNA.

Germline lookup yields CDR1 SGDLS and CDR2 YYNGEE. With 0 bases removed from V and 0 bases from J, the gap between germline ends came to 7 bases. The length of the CDR3 is 14 residues. Profiled with immunoSEQ multiplex PCR; TCRdb holds only in-frame clones, not every one. The sample contains some 300,000 clones, 75% to 90% of which appear only once. The sequence derives from a woman aged 45-65 years with COVID-19, enrolled during active disease. The sample taken for sequencing was peripheral blood. V is TRBV9 and J is TRBJ2-7; weak D call: TRBD2 (5 bases). As DNA, the CDR3 is TGTGCCAGCAGCGTAGGGCGGGTCTCCTACGAGCAGTACTTC. Its translation: CASSVGRVSYEQYF.